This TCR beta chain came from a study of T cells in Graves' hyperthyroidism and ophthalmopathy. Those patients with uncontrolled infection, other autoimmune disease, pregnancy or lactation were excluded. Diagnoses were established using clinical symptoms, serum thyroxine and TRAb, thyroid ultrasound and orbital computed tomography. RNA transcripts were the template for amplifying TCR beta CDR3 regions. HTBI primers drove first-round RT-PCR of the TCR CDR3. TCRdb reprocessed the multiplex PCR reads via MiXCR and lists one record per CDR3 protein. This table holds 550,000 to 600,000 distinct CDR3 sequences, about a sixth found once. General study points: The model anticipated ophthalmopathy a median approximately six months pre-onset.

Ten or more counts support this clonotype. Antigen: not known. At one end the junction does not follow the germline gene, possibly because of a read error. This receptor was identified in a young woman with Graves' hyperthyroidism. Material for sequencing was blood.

The CDR3: CASSLNGYEQYF. The DNA for the CDR3 is TGTGCCAGCAGCTTAAATGGGTACGAGCAGTACTTC. The V and J genes are TRBV5-1 and TRBJ2-7; D is unresolved. This CDR3 has 12 amino acids. Per the germline V gene, CDR1 is SGHRS and CDR2 is YFSETQ.